This entry lists 20 T cell receptor beta chains sequenced from one sample in a study of identical twins. In TCRdb, the 5' RACE reads were re-called with MiXCR into one record per CDR3 protein. The sample has a few hundred thousand distinct CDR3 sequences; about 18% are singletons. Specimen: naive T cells sorted from blood. These receptors all stem from a man in his fifties or sixties in good health.

This clonotype occurred a few times. The chain joins TRBV30 to TRBJ1-4; D gene ambiguous. The CDR3 runs to 15 residues. CDR1 is GTSNPN and CDR2 is SVGIG in the germline V gene (reference sequence). V lost 2 bases and J lost 4, with 14 bases in between. The CDR3 nucleotides are TGTGCCTGGAGTCACCGGTCGTGGGGTAATGAAAAACTGTTTTTT. Residues: CAWSHRSWGNEKLFF.

This clonotype was seen a few times. The V and J genes are TRBV4-3 and TRBJ2-7; 11 nucleotides match TRBD2. The CDR3 totals 17 residues. Germline V gene sequence: CDR1 LGHNA, CDR2 YSLEER. J lost 2 bases, V lost 0 bases, and 6 bases had no gene match. CDR3 sequence: CASSQELAGGLAYEQYF. The CDR3 DNA follows: TGCGCCAGCAGCCAAGAGCTAGCGGGAGGCCTTGCCTACGAGCAGTACTTC.

V usage is TRBV29-1 and J usage is TRBJ2-3; TRBD2 agrees at 13 bases. Germline V gives CDR1 SQVTM, CDR2 ANQGSEA. Germline trimming cut 7 bases from V and 4 bases from J; bases unmatched to any gene: 8. There are 15 residues in the CDR3. CDR3 protein: CSAVGTSGNADTQYF. The CDR3 DNA reads as TGCAGCGCCGTAGGGACTAGCGGGAACGCAGATACGCAGTATTTT.

CDR3 residues: CATRGQGSGNEQFF. Here the CDR3 DNA reads TGCGCCACCAGGGGACAGGGCTCGGGCAATGAGCAGTTCTTC. This chain uses TRBV5-1 with TRBJ2-1; TRBD1 matches at 9 bases. CDR1 is SGHRS, CDR2 YFSETQ, per germline. V lost 9 bases, J lost 6 bases, and 10 bases stayed unmatched. The CDR3 consists of 14 residues.

This clonotype was observed a handful of times. The CDR3 coding sequence is TGTGCCAGCAGTTACTCGAATCTGGAGCAAGAGACCCAGTACTTC. This translates into CASSYSNLEQETQYF. V gene TRBV6-5 combines with J gene TRBJ2-5, with D unresolved. The CDR3 extends over 15 amino acids. Germline V CDR1 and CDR2: MNHEY, SVGAGI. The ends were cut back, 0 bases at V and 2 bases at J, with 10 bases in the middle.

This clonotype was counted at least ten times. This chain joins TRBV6-5 and TRBJ2-1; TRBD2 aligns across 7 bases. The CDR3 loop spans 15 amino acids. The germline V gene has CDR1 MNHEY and CDR2 SVGAGI. V lost 2 bases to trimming and J lost 4 bases; unmatched junction nucleotides: 5. DNA for the CDR3: TGTGCCAGCAGTTACGGGCTAGCGGAATACAATGAGCAGTTCTTC. Protein product: CASSYGLAEYNEQFF.

This chain uses TRBV18 with TRBJ2-7; 7 nucleotides agree with TRBD1. The CDR3 totals 14 residues. Germline CDR1 is KGHSH and CDR2 is LQKENI. V shed 3 bases, J shed 6 bases, and the junction held 8 bases outside the gene matches. CDR3 sequence reads: CASSPSQGMGEQYF. In nucleotides, the CDR3 is TGTGCCAGCTCACCTTCACAGGGGATGGGCGAGCAGTACTTC.

J is TRBJ2-7 and V is TRBV20-1; no clear D gene. Germline V lookup: CDR1 DFQATT, CDR2 SNEGSKA (reference sequence). Trimming took 7 bases from V and 7 from J, leaving 14 bases between them. The CDR3 length is 11 residues. CDR3 in DNA: TGCAGTGGGGCACGGCGCCCTGAGCAGTACTTC. The encoded protein is CSGARRPEQYF.

This clonotype has at least ten counts. V is TRBV20-1 and J is TRBJ2-1; 9 bases align to TRBD2. V lost 6 bases and J lost 4; bases outside the gene matches: 10. The CDR3 has 15 amino acids. Germline V CDR1 and CDR2: DFQATT, SNEGSKA (reference sequence). CDR3 in DNA: TGCAGTGCCCAGCGGGCGGGAGGGCTATACAATGAGCAGTTCTTC. It translates to CSAQRAGGLYNEQFF.

This chain joins TRBV11-2 and TRBJ2-7, with D possibly being TRBD2 (5 bases). Germline V gene lookup returns CDR1 SGHAT and CDR2 FQNNGV. Trimming removed 3 bases at V and 3 bases at J, with 9 bases between. This CDR3 contains 13 residues. In DNA, the CDR3 is TGTGCCAGCAGCTTTGACGGGGACTACGAGCAGTACTTC. Amino acids: CASSFDGDYEQYF.

This clonotype was recorded a few times. V is TRBV4-2 and J is TRBJ2-2; D might be TRBD2 (6 bases). CDR3 length: 16 amino acids. Trimming took 0 bases from V and 4 from J, leaving 12 bases between them. CDR1 LGHNA and CDR2 YNFKEQ come from the germline V gene. The CDR3 spells CASSQEVRRGTGELFF. CDR3 nucleotide sequence: TGTGCCAGCAGCCAAGAGGTCAGGCGGGGCACCGGGGAGCTGTTTTTT.

This clonotype appeared many times. The chain couples TRBV20-1 to TRBJ2-4; 7 positions match TRBD1. After removal of 5 bases from V and 7 bases from J, the junction contained 8 bases not matched to a gene. Germline CDR1 and CDR2: DFQATT and SNEGSKA (reference sequence). The CDR3 length is 13 residues. In nucleotides, the CDR3 is TGCAGTGCTCCCCAGGGGGTGGTGAACATTCAGTACTTC. Its protein product is CSAPQGVVNIQYF.

The J gene is TRBJ1-2, the V gene TRBV5-1, with TRBD1 identical over 9 bases. There are 14 residues in the CDR3. The germline gives CDR1 SGHRS, CDR2 YFSETQ. Germline trimming cut 4 bases from V and 4 bases from J; bases unmatched to any gene: 5. The CDR3 sequence is CASSGGGQGYGYTF. CDR3 sequence (DNA): TGCGCCAGCAGCGGAGGGGGACAGGGCTATGGCTACACCTTC.

This clonotype occurred a few times. The rearrangement joins TRBV4-3 to TRBJ2-1; D may be TRBD1 (5 bases). The V end was cut by 0 bases, the J end by 12 bases, with 21 bases between. In germline, CDR1 is LGHNA, CDR2 YSLEER. This CDR3 has 16 residues. DNA of the CDR3: TGCGCCAGCAGCCAAGAGTTCCTTCGTCGTGGGGCTCGGCAGTTCTTC. Translation: CASSQEFLRRGARQFF.

The CDR3 nucleotides read TGCGCCAGCAGCTTGTGGGGGCCAGGCGGCTACACCTTC. Protein product: CASSLWGPGGYTF. The chain couples TRBV5-1 to TRBJ1-2, with a tentative D call TRBD1 (6 bases). Germline CDR1 is SGHRS and CDR2 is YFSETQ. V lost 1 base and J 8 bases, leaving 12 bases between the germline ends. There are 13 residues in the CDR3.

This clonotype was seen at least ten times. This CDR3 is CSARTRRIYNEQFF. CDR3 nucleotide sequence: TGCAGTGCTAGAACTAGGAGGATCTACAATGAGCAGTTCTTC. The rearrangement uses TRBV20-1 and TRBJ2-1, with D maybe TRBD2 (5 bases). The ends were cut back, 2 bases at V and 3 bases at J, with 11 bases in the middle. CDR3 length: 14 residues. Germline loops: CDR1 DFQATT, CDR2 SNEGSKA (reference sequence).

J is TRBJ1-1 and V is TRBV29-1; D unresolved. Deletions cut 1 base from V and 4 bases from J, with 10 bases between. Germline values: CDR1 SQVTM, CDR2 ANQGSEA. This CDR3 is built from 13 residues. The CDR3 nucleotides are TGCAGCGTTGAAGGTCAGCTCATCACTGAAGCTTTCTTT. Protein product: CSVEGQLITEAFF. Full variable domain (outside the CDR3, taken from reference TRBV29-1 and TRBJ1-1): SAVISQKPSRDICQRGTSLTIQCQVDSQVTMMFWYRQQPGQSLTLIATANQGSEATYESGFVIDKFPISRPNLTFSTLTVSNMSPEDSSIYLCSVEGQLITEAFFGQGTRLTVV.

This chain uses TRBV27 with TRBJ2-1; weak D call: TRBD2 (5 bases). Germline V gene lookup returns CDR1 MNHEY and CDR2 SMNVEV (reference sequence). The CDR3 spans 14 residues. The V gene lost 2 bases and the J gene lost 8 bases, with 13 bases spanning the gap. The CDR3 is CASSLGSSPHEQFF. In nucleotides, the CDR3 is TGTGCCAGCAGTTTAGGGAGTAGCCCCCATGAGCAGTTCTTC.

V usage is TRBV7-2 and J usage is TRBJ2-7; 15 bases line up with TRBD2. The CDR3 runs 15 residues. V shed 5 bases, J shed 5 bases, and the junction held 4 bases outside the gene matches. From germline, CDR1 is SGHTA and CDR2 FQGNSA. The CDR3: CASSAGLAGGHEQYF. The DNA of the CDR3 is TGTGCCAGCAGCGCGGGACTAGCGGGAGGCCACGAGCAGTACTTC. Variable domain in full (rest from reference TRBV7-2 and TRBJ2-7): GAGVSQSPSNKVTEKGKDVELRCDPISGHTALYWYRQSLGQGLEFLIYFQGNSAPDKSGLPSDRFSAERTGGSVSTLTIQRTQQEDSAVYLCASSAGLAGGHEQYFGPGTRLTVT.

This chain joins TRBV5-1 and TRBJ1-1; no firm D call. This CDR3 has 15 residues. Germline V gene lookup returns CDR1 SGHRS and CDR2 YFSETQ. V dropped 0 bases and J dropped 8 bases, with 17 bases sitting between them. This chain's CDR3 is CASSLGVPGSQEAFF. CDR3 bases: TGCGCCAGCAGCTTGGGTGTTCCGGGCAGCCAAGAAGCTTTCTTT.